The 15 T cell receptor beta chains presented below share a single source sample, sequenced in a study of blood T cell repertoires in COVID-19. Data came from immunoSEQ multiplex PCR; TCRdb stores just in-frame clones and leaves some out. The table has more than 65,000 clones, under 85% seen once; the top ten hold 15% to 20%. The sample comprised peripheral blood. Receptor source: a man in his 60s with acute or convalescent COVID-19.

By its share, this clone is large. The chain recombines TRBV5-5 with TRBJ2-7; 11 positions match TRBD1. There are 15 residues in the CDR3. Germline V gene sequence: CDR1 SGHKS, CDR2 YYEKEE (reference sequence). Trimming at V came to 1 base and at J to 6 bases, leaving 6 bases not matched to a gene. CDR3 sequence: CASSLFGTGGTEQYF. The CDR3 DNA sequence: TGTGCCAGCAGCTTGTTCGGGACAGGGGGAACCGAGCAGTACTTC.

The chain combines TRBV4-2 with TRBJ1-4, with 8 bases that match TRBD1. J was trimmed by 2 bases and V by 2 bases; bases with no gene match: 4. This CDR3 is built from 16 residues. Per the germline V gene, CDR1 is LGHNA and CDR2 is YNFKEQ. CDR3 in DNA: TGTGCCAGCAGCCAAACCCAGGGGGCGACTAATGAAAAACTGTTTTTT. The encoded protein is CASSQTQGATNEKLFF.

The chain carries TRBV7-9 and TRBJ2-6, with D perhaps matching TRBD1 (6 bases). The V gene's germline CDR1 is SEHNR and CDR2 FQNEAQ (reference sequence). CDR3 length: 15 residues. Between the trimmed V and J ends, which lost 5 bases and 2 bases, there was a span of 10 bases. The CDR3 DNA is TGTGCCAGCAGCACCCACAGGGCTGGGGCCAACGTCCTGACTTTC. This sequence encodes CASSTHRAGANVLTF.

This CDR3 reads CATSDPGGSNYGYTF. The CDR3 region has the DNA TGTGCCACCAGTGATCCGGGGGGTTCTAACTATGGCTACACCTTC. This rearrangement joins TRBV24-1 to TRBJ1-2, with D perhaps TRBD1 (5 bases). Germline-derived CDR1 and CDR2 are KGHDR and SFDVKD. This CDR3 is built from 15 residues. Trimming took off 3 bases at V and 0 bases at J, with 10 bases between the two ends.

V is TRBV19 and J is TRBJ1-6, with 9 bases that match TRBD1. Germline V gene sequence: CDR1 LNHDA, CDR2 SQIVND (reference sequence). The CDR3 consists of 14 residues. With 9 bases clipped from V and 9 bases from J, the junction kept 9 bases outside the gene matches. The CDR3 DNA sequence: TGTGCCAGCCAACGGGACAGGGCTGTTTCACCCCTCCACTTT. This codes for CASQRDRAVSPLHF.

This clone came up a few times. The V gene is TRBV10-3, the J gene TRBJ2-3, with 8 bases identical to TRBD2. CDR3 length: 14 amino acids. V lost 3 bases to trimming and J lost 4 bases; unmatched junction nucleotides: 3. The germline gives CDR1 ENHRY, CDR2 SYGVKD. CDR3 protein: CAISDGGGPDTQYF. CDR3 DNA: TGTGCCATCAGTGACGGGGGGGGGCCAGATACGCAGTATTTT.

The rearrangement joins TRBV6-5 to TRBJ1-5, with 11 bases aligning to TRBD1. CDR1 and CDR2 (germline): MNHEY, SVGAGI. V shed 6 bases, J shed 4 bases, and the junction held 5 bases outside the gene matches. The CDR3 contains 15 residues. As DNA, the CDR3 is TGTGCCAGCAGCCTGGGACAGGGGGTAAATCAGCCCCAGCATTTT. As protein: CASSLGQGVNQPQHF.

The CDR3 DNA is TGCGCCAGCAGCCAAGGGAGTGGGGATACGCAGTATTTT. This encodes CASSQGSGDTQYF. The V call is TRBV4-3, the J call TRBJ2-3; D not resolved. V was trimmed by 1 base and J by 6 bases, leaving 8 bases between them. Germline V gene sequence: CDR1 LGHNA, CDR2 YSLEER. CDR3 length equals 13 residues.

J is TRBJ1-6 and V is TRBV9; a possible D gene is TRBD1 (5 bases). CDR1 and CDR2 from the germline V gene are SGDLS and YYNGEE. Trimming shortened V by 3 bases and J by 0 bases, and 16 bases separated the two germline ends. There are 18 residues in the CDR3. The CDR3 nucleotides are TGTGCCAGCAGCGCGCGGGACGCTCGGAGCTCCTATAATTCACCCCTCCACTTT. It encodes CASSARDARSSYNSPLHF. Full variable domain (rest looked up from reference TRBV9 and TRBJ1-6): DSGVTQTPKHLITATGQRVTLRCSPRSGDLSVYWYQQSLDQGLQFLIQYYNGEERAKGNILERFSAQQFPDLHSELNLSSLELGDSALYFCASSARDARSSYNSPLHFGNGTRLTVT.

The CDR3 here is CASSLGQGRNQPQHF. In DNA form, the CDR3 reads TGTGCCAGCAGCCTCGGACAGGGTCGGAATCAGCCCCAGCATTTT. The chain joins TRBV7-8 to TRBJ1-5; 8 bases fit TRBD1. V dropped 5 bases and J dropped 4; count of bases not matched to a gene: 7. The CDR3 has 15 amino acids. The V gene's germline CDR1 is SGHVS and CDR2 FQNEAQ.

This chain connects TRBV4-1 to TRBJ1-2, with 7 bases lining up with TRBD1. Losses at the gene ends were 6 bases for V and 5 bases for J; bases not matched to a gene: 9. This CDR3 comprises 14 residues. CDR1 is MGHRA, CDR2 YSYEKL, per germline. Written as DNA, the CDR3 is TGCGCCAGCAGGCAGATAGGGGGCGGGTATGGCTACACCTTC. Translated: CASRQIGGGYGYTF.

V usage is TRBV5-4 and J usage is TRBJ2-3; a weak D match, TRBD2 (6 bases). The germline CDR1 and CDR2 sequences are SGHNT and YYREEE (reference sequence). This CDR3 spans 16 amino acids. V dropped 1 base and J dropped 3 bases, with 15 bases sitting between them. The CDR3 sequence: CASSLRASVRTDTQYF. CDR3 nucleotide sequence: TGTGCCAGCAGCTTGCGGGCTAGCGTAAGAACAGATACGCAGTATTTT.

This chain joins TRBV24-1 and TRBJ2-1; possible D gene TRBD2, 6 bases. V gave up 4 bases and J gave up 0 bases, with 9 bases separating them. Germline CDR1 is KGHDR and CDR2 is SFDVKD. The CDR3 loop spans 15 amino acids. The CDR3 loop is CATSEGGSSYNEQFF. DNA of the CDR3: TGTGCCACCAGTGAGGGGGGAAGCTCCTACAATGAGCAGTTCTTC.

The sample holds one count of this clone. This sequence joins TRBV19 and TRBJ2-1, with 8 positions matching TRBD2. The CDR3 runs to 15 residues. Trimming removed 6 bases from V and 4 bases from J; junction bases left unmatched: 8. CDR1 and CDR2 (germline): LNHDA, SQIVND (reference sequence). The CDR3 DNA sequence: TGTGCCAGTAGGGACTCGGGGGGGCCTTACAATGAGCAGTTCTTC. Translation: CASRDSGGPYNEQFF.

V and J are TRBV27 and TRBJ2-5; TRBD1 agrees at 8 bases. CDR3 size: 16 residues. CDR1 and CDR2 from the germline V gene are MNHEY and SMNVEV (reference sequence). The trim removed 0 bases at V and 3 bases at J, leaving 6 bases unmatched. For the CDR3, the DNA is TGTGCCAGCAGTTTATCGCCCGGACAGGGCGAAGAGACCCAGTACTTC. The encoded protein is CASSLSPGQGEETQYF.